The rows below give T cell receptor beta chains drawn from one sample of a study of T-cell reconstitution after alpha-beta-depleted transplantation in children. TCRdb re-called the PCR reads with MiXCR, one entry per CDR3 protein. The sample shows 150,000 to 250,000 distinct CDR3 sequences, more than 14% of them seen only once. The material was PBMCs from the stem cell graft donor, obtained from the stem cell graft. These receptors were collected from a human donor who donated a stem cell graft to a child with acute lymphoblastic leukemia. Both conserved end residues are part of each CDR3. A D gene is named only where the DNA matches it firmly. Rows may omit the clone size; those that give it use once, few, many or a size class.

D gene,V gene,J gene,clone size,CDR3 protein,CDR3 DNA
.,TRBV5-6,TRBJ2-2,few,CASSLGGAGETGELFF,TGTGCCAGCAGCTTGGGAGGGGCCGGGGAAACCGGGGAGCTGTTTTTT
TRBD1,TRBV30,TRBJ1-2,.,CAWSLDRAYNYGYTF,TGTGCCTGGAGTCTTGACAGGGCTTACAACTATGGCTACACCTTC
TRBD1,TRBV12-3/TRBV12-4,TRBJ2-2,few,CASSLSLTGVDTGELFF,TGTGCCAGCAGTTTGAGTCTAACAGGGGTGGACACCGGGGAGCTGTTTTTT
.,TRBV5-1,TRBJ2-3,many,CASSLDSYPPTTQYF,TGCGCCAGCAGCTTAGACTCTTATCCGCCTACTACGCAGTATTTT
.,TRBV7-2,TRBJ1-5,.,CASSSLGRSNQPQHF,TGTGCCAGCAGCTCGTTGGGCAGGAGCAATCAGCCCCAGCATTTT
.,TRBV25-1,TRBJ1-4,few,CASSTTGDEKLFF,TGTGCCAGCAGTACCACAGGAGATGAAAAACTGTTTTTT
TRBD2,TRBV14,TRBJ2-3,.,CASSHAGRGTQYF,TGTGCCAGCAGCCACGCCGGGAGGGGGACGCAGTATTTT
.,TRBV4-2,TRBJ1-1,many,CASSQVVRKNTEAFF,TGTGCCAGCAGCCAAGTAGTCAGGAAGAACACTGAAGCTTTCTTT
TRBD1,TRBV5-1,TRBJ2-4,many,CASSFDRGWAQYF,TGCGCCAGCAGCTTTGACAGGGGTTGGGCTCAGTACTTC
TRBD1,TRBV9,TRBJ1-2,few,CASSPDRDYGYTF,TGTGCCAGCAGCCCGGACAGGGACTATGGCTACACCTTC
.,TRBV10-1,TRBJ1-1,.,CASSEDPSGAFF,TGCGCCAGCAGTGAGGACCCCTCGGGAGCTTTCTTT
.,TRBV29-1,TRBJ2-5,many,CSVELARNQETQYF,TGCAGCGTTGAATTGGCCAGAAACCAAGAGACCCAGTACTTC
.,TRBV5-1,TRBJ1-1,.,CASSSGTGEAFF,TGCGCCAGCAGCAGCGGGACGGGTGAAGCTTTCTTT
.,TRBV29-1,TRBJ2-1,.,CSAPERNEQFF,TGCAGCGCCCCGGAAAGAAATGAGCAGTTCTTC
.,TRBV28,TRBJ2-2,many,CASSLWRSVTGELFF,TGTGCCAGCAGTTTATGGCGTTCAGTCACCGGGGAGCTGTTTTTT
.,TRBV5-1,TRBJ2-2,.,CASSLNGNTGELFF,TGCGCCAGCAGCTTGAACGGAAACACCGGGGAGCTGTTTTTT
TRBD1,TRBV5-1,TRBJ1-1,many,CASRTGTEAFF,TGCGCCAGCAGGACAGGGACTGAAGCTTTCTTT
TRBD2,TRBV20-1,TRBJ2-1,many,CSADSGRAGNEQFF,TGCAGTGCTGACAGCGGGAGGGCCGGGAATGAGCAGTTCTTC
TRBD1,TRBV10-3,TRBJ1-5,many,CAISESTLTGANQPQHF,TGTGCCATCAGTGAGTCTACACTGACAGGGGCTAATCAGCCCCAGCATTTT
TRBD2,TRBV5-1,TRBJ2-1,many,CASSLTSGSYNEQFF,TGCGCCAGTTCGCTCACTAGCGGGAGCTACAATGAGCAGTTCTTC
TRBD1,TRBV19,TRBJ2-3,many,CASSSKGQGEPTDTQYF,TGTGCCAGTAGTTCCAAGGGGCAGGGGGAACCCACAGATACGCAGTATTTT
TRBD1,TRBV5-5,TRBJ2-2,many,CASTRDRENTGELFF,TGTGCCAGCACCCGGGACAGGGAGAACACCGGGGAGCTGTTTTTT
.,TRBV7-7,TRBJ2-5,.,CASSRAGPEGETQYF,TGTGCTAGCAGCCGGGCGGGGCCCGAAGGGGAGACCCAGTACTTC
.,TRBV28,TRBJ2-1,.,CASSLSRIPWNEQFF,TGTGCCAGCAGTTTATCCAGAATCCCATGGAATGAGCAGTTCTTC
.,TRBV12-3/TRBV12-4,TRBJ1-1,.,CASSPTPGATAFF,TGTGCCAGCAGTCCGACTCCAGGAGCCACGGCTTTCTTT
.,TRBV3-1,TRBJ2-7,.,CASSPRGIVNEQYF,TGTGCCAGCAGCCCGCGAGGGATAGTGAACGAGCAGTACTTC
.,TRBV6-2/TRBV6-3,TRBJ2-3,many,CASSSQRPLGSVTSTDTQYF,TGTGCCAGCAGCTCCCAAAGGCCCCTCGGGTCTGTGACTAGCACAGATACGCAGTATTTT